This T cell receptor beta chain was recorded in a study of response to subunit inactivated influenza vaccine (dated by TCRdb to the late 2010s). In the study overall: The study used deep quantitative T cell receptor repertoire profiling to track responses to a trivalent subunit inactivated influenza vaccine. Results and caveats for the whole study, not just this receptor: The authors proposed that each seasonal influenza vaccination may bring in only a limited number of new T cells.

This clonotype showed up many times. Its recognized antigen is unknown. Per-base qualities were not stored, and no clone one base away is much larger. For CDR1 and CDR2, the germline V gene lists LGHNA and YSLEER. From its cysteine to its phenylalanine, the CDR3 spans 16 amino acids. Only the CDR3 DNA stays, 48 bases, in frame from base 1. Trimming takes 4 bases off V and 7 bases off J; junction bases not matched to a gene: 9. To prepare the library, RT-PCR was applied. Sequencing instrument: Illumina HiSeq 2500. The public sequencing data were trimmed at Q25 with fastp and processed into clonotypes with MiXCR by TCRdb, which kept only in-frame beta chains. Rows with one shared CDR3 protein collapse into an entry with the most common genes and DNA. This sample lists 300,000 to 350,000 distinct CDR3 sequences; about 20% were detected once. The ten largest clones add up to 10% of the sample.

The sequence links TRBV4-3 to TRBJ1-4; 10 of the junction bases match TRBD1. Sequencing was performed on PBMCs from blood, taken about 20 months after vaccination. This sequence was found in a man aged 50 to 69 who received an inactivated influenza vaccine. Donor details come from another sample of the same person, matched by shared clones. In nucleotides, the sequence is TGCGCCAGCAGCCGAACACCGGGACAGGGGCTTGAAAAACTGTTTTTT. This encodes CASSRTPGQGLEKLFF.